This TCR beta chain emerged from a study of T cells expressing NK-cell markers. TCRdb reanalyzed the 5' RACE reads and collapses them to one entry per CDR3 protein, without DNA. This repertoire includes 300,000 to 500,000 distinct CDR3 sequences. Of note for this clonotype: What it binds is unknown.

This CDR3 region has 15 residues. The germline V gene has CDR1 DFQATT and CDR2 SNEGSKA (reference sequence). Points from the study as a whole: Also leading the CD3+CD56-NKG2C+ fraction in a handful of donors were these clonotypes. Certain NKG2C+ T cell clones were expanded, and their HCMV specificity remained unclear.

Sample: blood T cells: a sorted CD56 or NKG2C T cell subset, CD4+ or CD8+ T cells, or bulk PBMC T cells (not recorded which). The rearrangement uses TRBV20-1 and TRBJ2-5; TCRdb picks TRBD2, but there is no DNA to check that call. The receptor was derived from a woman aged 45 to 65 in good health. CDR3 residues: CSARLPSRVGETQYF.